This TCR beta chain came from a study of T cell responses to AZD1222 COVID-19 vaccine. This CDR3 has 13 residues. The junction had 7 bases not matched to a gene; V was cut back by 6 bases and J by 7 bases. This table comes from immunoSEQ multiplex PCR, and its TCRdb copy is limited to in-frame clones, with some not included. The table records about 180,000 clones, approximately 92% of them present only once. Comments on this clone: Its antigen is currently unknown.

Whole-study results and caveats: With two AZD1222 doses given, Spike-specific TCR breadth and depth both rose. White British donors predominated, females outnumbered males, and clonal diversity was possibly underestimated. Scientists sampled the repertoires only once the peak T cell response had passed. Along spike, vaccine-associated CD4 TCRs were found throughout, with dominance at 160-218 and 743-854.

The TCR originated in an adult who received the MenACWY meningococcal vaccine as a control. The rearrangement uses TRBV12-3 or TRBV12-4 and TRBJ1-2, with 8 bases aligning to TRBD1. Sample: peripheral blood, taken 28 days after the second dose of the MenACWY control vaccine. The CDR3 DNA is TGTGCCAGCAGCGGACAGGGCCGTGGTGGCTACACCTTC. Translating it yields CASSGQGRGGYTF.